The rows below give T cell receptor beta chains drawn from one sample of a study of shared clonotypes between healthy human individuals. Sequencing used immunoSEQ multiplex PCR; TCRdb keeps in-frame clones, though not all of them. The sample consists of roughly 450,000 clones, around 79% of them appearing once. The source material was PBMCs. These TCRs come from a woman in her forties in good health. Some clones in this sample may be carry-over from other donors' samples. CDR3s include the opening cysteine and the closing phenylalanine or tryptophan. Each record gives: CDR3 length, clone size, J gene, V gene, D gene, CDR3 DNA, CDR3 protein. The D gene is left open where the match is weak. Only some rows state a clone size, as once, few, many or a class for expanded clones.

>13|once|TRBJ2-2|TRBV19|NA
TGTGCCAGTAGTATCCTAGCGTTCGGGGAGCTGTTTTTT
CASSILAFGELFF
>13|NA|TRBJ2-3|TRBV6-1|NA
TGTGCCAGTCTGGTAACAGGGACCGATACGCAGTATTTT
CASLVTGTDTQYF
>14|NA|TRBJ1-6|TRBV7-9|NA
TGTGCCAGCAGCTCGGACAGAGATAATTCACCCCTCCACTTT
CASSSDRDNSPLHF
>17|NA|TRBJ1-5|TRBV27|NA
TGTGCCAGCAGTCCGGGGACACTGAGACGTAGCAATCAGCCCCAGCATTTT
CASSPGTLRRSNQPQHF
>17|NA|TRBJ1-3|TRBV5-1|NA
TGCGCCAGCAGCTTGGTGGTATCAGGGGCGTCTGGAAACACCATATATTTT
CASSLVVSGASGNTIYF
>13|few|TRBJ2-2|TRBV11-2|NA
TGTGCCAGCAGCTTAGAAAGATCCGGGGAGCTGTTTTTT
CASSLERSGELFF
>15|once|TRBJ2-1|TRBV30|TRBD1
TGTGCCTGGAACGGGGCGGGACAGGGAACGGGTGAGCAGTTCTTC
CAWNGAGQGTGEQFF
>15|NA|TRBJ1-2|TRBV28|TRBD1
TGTGCCAGCAGCTCCACCGGGACAGGGGACTATGGCTACACCTTC
CASSSTGTGDYGYTF
>17|NA|TRBJ2-1|TRBV7-8|TRBD2
TGTGCCAGCAGCATTCGACTAGCGGGAGGATCCTACAATGAGCAGTTCTTC
CASSIRLAGGSYNEQFF
>16|NA|TRBJ2-5|TRBV18|TRBD2
TGTGCCAGCTCCCGAGAGGGGACTAGCGTCTGGGTGACCCAGTACTTC
CASSREGTSVWVTQYF
>12|NA|TRBJ1-2|TRBV28|NA
TGTGCCAGCAGTCAGATACCTTATGGCTACACCTTC
CASSQIPYGYTF
>14|few|TRBJ2-1|TRBV11-1|TRBD2
TGTGCCAGCAGCTTTAGCGGGACCCTCGGTGAGCAGTTCTTC
CASSFSGTLGEQFF
>12|NA|TRBJ1-1|TRBV7-8|TRBD1
TGTGCCAGCAGCAGGGCCCAGGGGGTGGCTTTCTTT
CASSRAQGVAFF
>14|many|TRBJ1-6|TRBV28|NA
TGTGCCAGCAGGACGACCGGGGCCAATTCACCCCTCCACTTT
CASRTTGANSPLHF
>13|NA|TRBJ2-7|TRBV7-9|TRBD1
TGTGCCAGCAGCCAACAGGGGGCCGGCGAGCAGTACTTC
CASSQQGAGEQYF
>13|NA|TRBJ2-5|TRBV7-3|NA
TGTGCCAGCAGTAAAGGGGGTTCCGAGACCCAGTACTTC
CASSKGGSETQYF
>16|NA|TRBJ2-1|TRBV7-2|NA
TGTGCCAGCAGCTTAGCGGGTAGCGGACTCTACAATGAGCAGTTCTTC
CASSLAGSGLYNEQFF
>14|NA|TRBJ2-1|TRBV5-1|NA
TGCGCCAGCAGCTTGGCGGCCCCCGGGAATGAGCAGTTCTTC
CASSLAAPGNEQFF
>14|NA|TRBJ2-3|TRBV19|TRBD2
TGTGCCAGTAGCCCAAGCGGGAGCGTAGATACGCAGTATTTT
CASSPSGSVDTQYF
>14|once|TRBJ2-7|TRBV18|TRBD1
TGTGCCAGCTCACCGCCCGGACAGGGTAACGAGCAGTACTTC
CASSPPGQGNEQYF
>16|NA|TRBJ2-3|TRBV7-6|NA
TGTGCCAGCAGCTCCCTGGGGCAGACTAGCACAGATACGCAGTATTTT
CASSSLGQTSTDTQYF
>13|NA|TRBJ1-2|TRBV6-6|NA
TGTGCCAGCAGTTATGGCGGAAACTATGGCTACACCTTC
CASSYGGNYGYTF
>15|NA|TRBJ2-7|TRBV6-5|NA
TGTGCCAGCAGTGCTTACCGGGACGGCACCTACGAGCAGTACTTC
CASSAYRDGTYEQYF
>14|few|TRBJ1-1|TRBV28|NA
TGTGCCAGCAGTTCCCGTGACAGGAACACTGAAGCTTTCTTT
CASSSRDRNTEAFF
>15|NA|TRBJ2-1|TRBV9|TRBD2
TGTGCCAGCAGCGTAGGGCAGCGGGGATACAATGAGCAGTTCTTC
CASSVGQRGYNEQFF
>15|NA|TRBJ2-1|TRBV27|NA
TGTGCCAGCAGTTTCCCAGGGGGGCAGGGCTATGAGCAGTTCTTC
CASSFPGGQGYEQFF
>15|many|TRBJ2-1|TRBV10-3|TRBD2
TGTGCCATCAGACGGACTAGCGGGGGTTACAATGAGCAGTTCTTC
CAIRRTSGGYNEQFF
>16|NA|TRBJ1-2|TRBV19|TRBD1
TGTGCCAGTAGGACGACAGGGGGAGGTTTGTGGTATGGCTACACCTTC
CASRTTGGGLWYGYTF
>13|NA|TRBJ2-2|TRBV6-4|NA
TGTGCCAGCAGTGACGATGTCACCGGGGAGCTGTTTTTT
CASSDDVTGELFF
>14|many|TRBJ1-2|TRBV7-2|TRBD1
TGTGCCAGCAGCTACCCGGACAGGGCCTATGGCTACACCTTC
CASSYPDRAYGYTF
>17|NA|TRBJ2-7|TRBV21-1|NA
TGTGCCAGCAGCAAAGGACTTGCACTAGCGAATTCCTACGAGCAGTACTTC
CASSKGLALANSYEQYF
>16|NA|TRBJ2-1|TRBV7-2|NA
TGTGCCAGCAGCTACGGACCGGGACGGGATTACAATGAGCAGTTCTTC
CASSYGPGRDYNEQFF
>15|NA|TRBJ1-3|TRBV5-1|TRBD1
TGCGCCAGCAGCTTTGACAGGGGGGTTGGAAACACCATATATTTT
CASSFDRGVGNTIYF
>15|once|TRBJ2-7|TRBV9|NA
TGTGCCAGCAGCCGGGACCCGACCAGCTCCTACGAGCAGTACTTC
CASSRDPTSSYEQYF
>14|once|TRBJ2-2|TRBV27|NA
TGTGCCAGCAGTTTGAGGCAGGGAGTCGGGGAGCTGTTTTTT
CASSLRQGVGELFF
>11|NA|TRBJ2-7|TRBV5-1|NA
TGCGCCAGCAGTGGGGCCTACGAGCAGTACTTC
CASSGAYEQYF
>14|NA|TRBJ2-1|TRBV7-9|NA
TGTGCCAGCAGCCCTCCGGACAGACACAATGAGCAGTTCTTC
CASSPPDRHNEQFF
>16|NA|TRBJ1-5|TRBV6-1|NA
TGTGCCAGCAGTGAAGCGCTCGGGCAGGGGAGTCAGCCCCAGCATTTT
CASSEALGQGSQPQHF
>16|few|TRBJ2-6|TRBV30|NA
TGTGCCTGGAGTGGAATCGCCTTCTCTGGGGCCAACGTCCTGACTTTC
CAWSGIAFSGANVLTF
>14|NA|TRBJ2-5|TRBV9|NA
TGTGCCAGCAGCGTAGGTGGGGGCCAAGAGACCCAGTACTTC
CASSVGGGQETQYF
>14|NA|TRBJ2-7|TRBV7-2|NA
TGTGCCAGCAGCCGCGGGCTAGCCACCTACGAGCAGTACTTC
CASSRGLATYEQYF
>15|many|TRBJ2-7|TRBV28|TRBD2
TGTGCCAGCAGTTTATCCCCGGGACTAGCCTACGAGCAGTACTTC
CASSLSPGLAYEQYF